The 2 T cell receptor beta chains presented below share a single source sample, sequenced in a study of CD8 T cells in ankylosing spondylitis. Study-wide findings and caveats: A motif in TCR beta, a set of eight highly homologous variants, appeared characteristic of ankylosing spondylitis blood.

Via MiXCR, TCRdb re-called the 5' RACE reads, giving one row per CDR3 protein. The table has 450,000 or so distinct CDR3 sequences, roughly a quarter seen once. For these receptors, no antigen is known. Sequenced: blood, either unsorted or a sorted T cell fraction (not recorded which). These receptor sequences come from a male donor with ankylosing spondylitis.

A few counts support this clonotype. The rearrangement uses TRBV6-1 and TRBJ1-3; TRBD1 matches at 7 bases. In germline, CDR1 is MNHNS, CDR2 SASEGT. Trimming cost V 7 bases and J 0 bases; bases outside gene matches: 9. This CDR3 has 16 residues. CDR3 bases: TGTGCCAGCACGGAAACAGGGGTCAACTCTGGAAACACCATATATTTT. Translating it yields CASTETGVNSGNTIYF.

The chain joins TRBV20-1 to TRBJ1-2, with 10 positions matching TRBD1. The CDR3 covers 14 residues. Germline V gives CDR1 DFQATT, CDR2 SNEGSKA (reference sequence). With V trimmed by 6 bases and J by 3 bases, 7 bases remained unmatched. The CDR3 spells CSAPGTGAYYGYTF. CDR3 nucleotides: TGCAGTGCCCCCGGGACAGGGGCTTACTATGGCTACACCTTC.